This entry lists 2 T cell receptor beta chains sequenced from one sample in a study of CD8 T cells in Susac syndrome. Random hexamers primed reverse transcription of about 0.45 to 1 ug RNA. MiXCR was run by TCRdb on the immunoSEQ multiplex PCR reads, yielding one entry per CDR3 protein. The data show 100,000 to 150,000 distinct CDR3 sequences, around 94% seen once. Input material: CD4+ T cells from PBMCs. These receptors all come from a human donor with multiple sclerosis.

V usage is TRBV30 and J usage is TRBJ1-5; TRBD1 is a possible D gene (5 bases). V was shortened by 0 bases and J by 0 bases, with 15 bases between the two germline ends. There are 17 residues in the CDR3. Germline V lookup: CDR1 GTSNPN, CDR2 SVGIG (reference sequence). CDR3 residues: CAWSVWGSSNSNQPQHF. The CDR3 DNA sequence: TGTGCCTGGAGTGTATGGGGCTCCTCCAATAGCAATCAGCCCCAGCATTTT.

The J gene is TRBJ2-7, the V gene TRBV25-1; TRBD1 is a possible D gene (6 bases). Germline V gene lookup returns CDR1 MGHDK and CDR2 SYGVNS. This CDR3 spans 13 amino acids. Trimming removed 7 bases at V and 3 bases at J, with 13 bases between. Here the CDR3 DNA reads TGTGCCAGCACCTTTTACAGGGTCTACGAGCAGTACTTC. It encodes CASTFYRVYEQYF.